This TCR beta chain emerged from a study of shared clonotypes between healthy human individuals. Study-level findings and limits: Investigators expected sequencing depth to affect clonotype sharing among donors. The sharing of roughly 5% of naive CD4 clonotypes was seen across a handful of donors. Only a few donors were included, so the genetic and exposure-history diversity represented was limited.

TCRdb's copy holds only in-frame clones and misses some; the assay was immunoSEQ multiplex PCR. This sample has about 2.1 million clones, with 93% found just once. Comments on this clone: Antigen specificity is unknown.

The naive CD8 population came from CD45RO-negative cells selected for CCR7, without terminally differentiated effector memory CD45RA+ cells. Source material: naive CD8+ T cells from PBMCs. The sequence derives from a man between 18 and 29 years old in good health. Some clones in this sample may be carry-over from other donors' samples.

DNA of the CDR3: TGTGCCAGCAGCTTAGAAGAATACCTCGGCGGGCCGTACTTC. Its protein is CASSLEEYLGGPYF. The chain joins TRBV11-3 to TRBJ2-7, with a weak D call TRBD2 (5 bases). The CDR3 length is 14 residues. The V end lost 0 bases, the J end lost 12 bases, and 18 bases lay between the germline ends. Per germline, CDR1 SGHNT and CDR2 YENEEA.